This T cell receptor beta chain derives from a study of blood T cells in healthy people across ages. Points from the study as a whole: CMV status of donors was not determined, possibly confounding expanded clonotype changes.

As for this clonotype: Its specificity is unknown.

A second PCR, run for about 6 to 12 cycles, used a sample-barcoded 5' primer plus a J-beta primer mix. Each of the cDNA molecules was tagged by a template-switch adaptor with 12 random nucleotides. TCRdb passed the 5' RACE reads through MiXCR, listing each CDR3 protein once. The table shows around 690,000 distinct CDR3 sequences, with 58% occurring only once. The length of the CDR3 is 13 residues. Trimming took off 7 bases at V and 3 bases at J, with 13 bases between the two ends. Germline CDR1 MNHEY, CDR2 SVGAGI. The source material was blood. The receptor comes from a man aged 60 to 69 in good health. The V call is TRBV6-5, the J call TRBJ2-7; no reliable D call. CDR3 sequence: CASMNGPDYEQYF. The CDR3 bases are TGTGCCAGCATGAACGGACCGGACTACGAGCAGTACTTC.